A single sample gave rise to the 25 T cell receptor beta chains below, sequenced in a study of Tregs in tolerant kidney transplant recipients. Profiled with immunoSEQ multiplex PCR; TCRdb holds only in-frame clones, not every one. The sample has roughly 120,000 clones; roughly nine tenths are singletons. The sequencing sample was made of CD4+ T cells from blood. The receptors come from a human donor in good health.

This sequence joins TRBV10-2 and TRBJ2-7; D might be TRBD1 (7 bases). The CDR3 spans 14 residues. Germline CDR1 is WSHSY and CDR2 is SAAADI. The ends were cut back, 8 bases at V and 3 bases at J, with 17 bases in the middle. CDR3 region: CASSGRTGVYEQYF. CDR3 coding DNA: TGCGCCAGCTCAGGGAGGACAGGAGTCTACGAGCAGTACTTC.

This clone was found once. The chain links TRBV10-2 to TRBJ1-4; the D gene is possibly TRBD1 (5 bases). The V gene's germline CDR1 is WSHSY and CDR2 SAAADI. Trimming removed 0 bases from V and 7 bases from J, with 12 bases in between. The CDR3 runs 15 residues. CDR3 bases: TGCGCCAGCAGTGAGTCAATGGCAGGGAGTGAAAAACTGTTTTTT. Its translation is CASSESMAGSEKLFF.

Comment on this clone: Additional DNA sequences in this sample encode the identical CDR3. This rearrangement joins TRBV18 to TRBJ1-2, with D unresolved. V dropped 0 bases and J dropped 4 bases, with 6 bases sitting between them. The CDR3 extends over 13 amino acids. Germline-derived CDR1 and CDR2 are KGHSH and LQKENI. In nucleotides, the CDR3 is TGTGCCAGCTCACCACCGGGGTTCTATGGCTACACCTTC. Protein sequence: CASSPPGFYGYTF.

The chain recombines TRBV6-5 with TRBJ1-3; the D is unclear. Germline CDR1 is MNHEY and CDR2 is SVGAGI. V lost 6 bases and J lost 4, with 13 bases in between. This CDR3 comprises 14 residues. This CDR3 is CASRSDGRGNTIYF. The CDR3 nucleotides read TGTGCCAGCAGAAGCGACGGACGCGGAAACACCATATATTTT.

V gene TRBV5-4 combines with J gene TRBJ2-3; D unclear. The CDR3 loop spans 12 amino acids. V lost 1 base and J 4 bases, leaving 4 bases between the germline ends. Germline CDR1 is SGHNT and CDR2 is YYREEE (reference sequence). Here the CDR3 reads CASSLRADTQYF. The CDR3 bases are TGTGCCAGCAGCTTGCGCGCAGATACGCAGTATTTT.

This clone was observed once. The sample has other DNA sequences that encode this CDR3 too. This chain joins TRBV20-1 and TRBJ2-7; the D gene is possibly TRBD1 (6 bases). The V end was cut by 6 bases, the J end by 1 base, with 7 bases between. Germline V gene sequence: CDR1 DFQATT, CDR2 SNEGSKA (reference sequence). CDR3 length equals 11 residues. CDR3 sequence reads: CSAGASYEQYF. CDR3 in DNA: TGCAGTGCGGGGGCATCCTACGAGCAGTACTTC.

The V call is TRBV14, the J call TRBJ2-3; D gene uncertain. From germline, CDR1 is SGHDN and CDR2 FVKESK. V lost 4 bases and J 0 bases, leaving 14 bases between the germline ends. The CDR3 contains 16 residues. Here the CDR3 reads CASSLLVLKSTDTQYF. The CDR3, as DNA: TGTGCCAGCAGCCTTCTGGTCCTGAAGAGCACAGATACGCAGTATTTT. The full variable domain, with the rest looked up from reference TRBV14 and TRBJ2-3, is EAGVTQFPSHSVIEKGQTVTLRCDPISGHDNLYWYRRVMGKEIKFLLHFVKESKQDESGMPNNRFLAERTGGTYSTLKVQPAELEDSGVYFCASSLLVLKSTDTQYFGPGTRLTVL.

CDR3 sequence: CASGQRVSYNEQFF. In DNA, the CDR3 is TGCGCCAGCGGGCAGAGGGTGTCCTACAATGAGCAGTTCTTC. The rearrangement joins TRBV5-1 to TRBJ2-1; tentative D call: TRBD2 (5 bases). The CDR3 loop spans 14 amino acids. CDR1 SGHRS and CDR2 YFSETQ come from the germline V gene. V was cut by 7 bases and J by 1 base, with 12 bases left in between.

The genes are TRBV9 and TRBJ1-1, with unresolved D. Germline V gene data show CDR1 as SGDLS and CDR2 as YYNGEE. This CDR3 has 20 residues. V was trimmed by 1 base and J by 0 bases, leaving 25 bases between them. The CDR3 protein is CASSVSGAGTYKFMNTEAFF. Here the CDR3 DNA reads TGTGCCAGCAGCGTAAGTGGAGCAGGAACATACAAATTCATGAACACTGAAGCTTTCTTT.

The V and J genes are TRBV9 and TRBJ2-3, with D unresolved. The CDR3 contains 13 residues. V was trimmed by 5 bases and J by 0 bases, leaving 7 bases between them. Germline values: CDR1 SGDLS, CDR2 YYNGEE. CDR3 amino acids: CASSRSSTDTQYF. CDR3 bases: TGTGCCAGCAGTCGTTCTAGCACAGATACGCAGTATTTT.

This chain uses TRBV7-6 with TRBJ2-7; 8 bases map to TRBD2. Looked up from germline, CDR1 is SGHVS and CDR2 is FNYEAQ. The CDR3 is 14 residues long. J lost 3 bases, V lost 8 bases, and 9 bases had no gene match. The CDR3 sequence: CASSPGTSGYEQYF. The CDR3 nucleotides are TGTGCCAGCTCTCCCGGGACTAGTGGCTACGAGCAGTACTTC.

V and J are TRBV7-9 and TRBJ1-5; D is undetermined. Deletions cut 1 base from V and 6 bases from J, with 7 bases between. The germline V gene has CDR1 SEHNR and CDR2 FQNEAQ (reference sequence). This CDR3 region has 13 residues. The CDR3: CASSLVEGQPQHF. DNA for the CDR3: TGTGCCAGCAGCTTAGTCGAAGGTCAGCCCCAGCATTTT.

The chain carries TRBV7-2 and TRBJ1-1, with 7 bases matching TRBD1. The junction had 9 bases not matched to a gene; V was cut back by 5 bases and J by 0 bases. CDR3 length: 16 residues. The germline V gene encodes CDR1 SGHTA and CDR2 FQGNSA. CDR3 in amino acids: CASSHYRGQMNTEAFF. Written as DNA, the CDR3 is TGTGCCAGCAGCCACTACAGGGGTCAAATGAACACTGAAGCTTTCTTT.

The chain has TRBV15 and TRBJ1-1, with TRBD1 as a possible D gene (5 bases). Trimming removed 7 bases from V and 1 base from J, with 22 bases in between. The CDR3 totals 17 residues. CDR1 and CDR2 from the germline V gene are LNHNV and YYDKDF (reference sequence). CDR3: CATTRGRREFRNTEAFF. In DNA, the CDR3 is TGTGCCACCACAAGGGGAAGACGAGAATTTAGGAACACTGAAGCTTTCTTT.

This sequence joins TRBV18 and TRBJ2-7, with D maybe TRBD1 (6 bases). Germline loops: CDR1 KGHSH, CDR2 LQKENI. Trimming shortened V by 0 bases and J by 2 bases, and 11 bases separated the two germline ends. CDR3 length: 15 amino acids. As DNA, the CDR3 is TGTGCCAGCTCACCACCAGGCAGGGGCCCCTACGAGCAGTACTTC. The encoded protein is CASSPPGRGPYEQYF.

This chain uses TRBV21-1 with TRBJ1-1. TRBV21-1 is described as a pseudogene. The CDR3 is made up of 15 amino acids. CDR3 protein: CAPQGGARAGTEAFF. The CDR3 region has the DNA TGTGCCCCACAAGGGGGGGCCAGGGCGGGGACTGAAGCTTTCTTT.

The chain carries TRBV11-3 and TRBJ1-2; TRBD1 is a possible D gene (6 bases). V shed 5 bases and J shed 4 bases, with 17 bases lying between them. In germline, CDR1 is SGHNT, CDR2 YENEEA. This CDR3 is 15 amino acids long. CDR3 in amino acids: CASSQRGGAGYGYTF. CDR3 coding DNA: TGTGCCAGCAGCCAAAGGGGGGGCGCTGGCTATGGCTACACCTTC.

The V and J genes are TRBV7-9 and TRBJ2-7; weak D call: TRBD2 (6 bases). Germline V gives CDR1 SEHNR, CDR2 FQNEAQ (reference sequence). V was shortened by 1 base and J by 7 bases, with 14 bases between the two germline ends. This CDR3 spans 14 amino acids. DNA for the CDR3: TGTGCCAGCAGCTTAGTGGGGCGGGGTTCTGAGCAGTACTTC. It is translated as CASSLVGRGSEQYF.

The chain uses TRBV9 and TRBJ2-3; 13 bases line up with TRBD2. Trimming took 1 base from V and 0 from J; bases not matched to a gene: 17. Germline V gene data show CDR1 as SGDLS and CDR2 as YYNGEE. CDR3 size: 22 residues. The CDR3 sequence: CASSVSPLGRGLAGTSTDTQYF. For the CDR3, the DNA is TGTGCCAGCAGCGTATCCCCTCTGGGACGGGGACTAGCGGGGACTAGCACAGATACGCAGTATTTT.

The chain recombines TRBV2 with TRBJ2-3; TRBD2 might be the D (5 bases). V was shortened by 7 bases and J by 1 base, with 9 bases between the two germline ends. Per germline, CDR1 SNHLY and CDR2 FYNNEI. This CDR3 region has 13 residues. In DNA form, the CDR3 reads TGTGCCAGCAACCGGGAACGCACAGATACGCAGTATTTT. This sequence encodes CASNRERTDTQYF.

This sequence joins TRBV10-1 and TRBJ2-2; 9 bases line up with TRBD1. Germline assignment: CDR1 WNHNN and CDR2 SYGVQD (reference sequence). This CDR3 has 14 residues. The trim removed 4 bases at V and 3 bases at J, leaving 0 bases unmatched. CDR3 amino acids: CASSGTGDTGELFF. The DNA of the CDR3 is TGCGCCAGCAGTGGGACAGGGGACACCGGGGAGCTGTTTTTT.

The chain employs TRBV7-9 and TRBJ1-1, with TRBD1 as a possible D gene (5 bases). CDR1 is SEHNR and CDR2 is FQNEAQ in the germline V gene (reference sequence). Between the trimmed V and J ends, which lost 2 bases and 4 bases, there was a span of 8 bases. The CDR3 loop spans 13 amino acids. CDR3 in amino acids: CASSLRGGTEAFF. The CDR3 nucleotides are TGTGCCAGCAGCTTAAGGGGAGGCACTGAAGCTTTCTTT.

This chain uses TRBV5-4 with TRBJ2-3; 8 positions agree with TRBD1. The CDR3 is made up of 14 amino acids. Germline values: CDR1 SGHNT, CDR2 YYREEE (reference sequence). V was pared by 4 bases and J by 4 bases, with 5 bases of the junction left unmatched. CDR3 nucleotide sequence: TGTGCCAGCAGCGACCTACAGGGGGCAGATACGCAGTATTTT. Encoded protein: CASSDLQGADTQYF.

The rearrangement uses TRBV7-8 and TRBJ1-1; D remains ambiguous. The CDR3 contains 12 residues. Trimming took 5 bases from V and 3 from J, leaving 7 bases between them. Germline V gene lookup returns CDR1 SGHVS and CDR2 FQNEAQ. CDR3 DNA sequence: TGTGCCAGCAGCCTGGGATACACTGAAGCTTTCTTT. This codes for CASSLGYTEAFF.

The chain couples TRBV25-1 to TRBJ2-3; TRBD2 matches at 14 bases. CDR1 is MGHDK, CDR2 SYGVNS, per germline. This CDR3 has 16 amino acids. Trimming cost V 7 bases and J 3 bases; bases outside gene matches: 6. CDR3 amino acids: CASTLRTSGGTDTQYF. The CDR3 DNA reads TGTGCCAGCACCCTTCGGACTAGCGGGGGGACAGATACGCAGTATTTT.